This TCR beta chain was profiled in a study of cytomegalovirus exposure and HLA in healthy donors. The primer mix had 60 Vbeta and 13 Jbeta primers. This table comes from immunoSEQ multiplex PCR, and its TCRdb copy is limited to in-frame clones, with some not included. The sample has under 200,000 clones, roughly 84% seen once. The V gene lost 6 bases and the J gene lost 4 bases, with 7 bases spanning the gap. The CDR3 spans 11 residues. CDR1 and CDR2 (germline): MNHEY, SVGAGI. V gene TRBV6-5 combines with J gene TRBJ2-7, with a weak D call TRBD1 (5 bases). The sample consisted of PBMCs. The TCR sequence derives from a male donor in good health and CMV-seronegative. As DNA, the CDR3 is TGTGCCAGCAGACAGGCATACGAGCAGTACTTC. Protein: CASRQAYEQYF.